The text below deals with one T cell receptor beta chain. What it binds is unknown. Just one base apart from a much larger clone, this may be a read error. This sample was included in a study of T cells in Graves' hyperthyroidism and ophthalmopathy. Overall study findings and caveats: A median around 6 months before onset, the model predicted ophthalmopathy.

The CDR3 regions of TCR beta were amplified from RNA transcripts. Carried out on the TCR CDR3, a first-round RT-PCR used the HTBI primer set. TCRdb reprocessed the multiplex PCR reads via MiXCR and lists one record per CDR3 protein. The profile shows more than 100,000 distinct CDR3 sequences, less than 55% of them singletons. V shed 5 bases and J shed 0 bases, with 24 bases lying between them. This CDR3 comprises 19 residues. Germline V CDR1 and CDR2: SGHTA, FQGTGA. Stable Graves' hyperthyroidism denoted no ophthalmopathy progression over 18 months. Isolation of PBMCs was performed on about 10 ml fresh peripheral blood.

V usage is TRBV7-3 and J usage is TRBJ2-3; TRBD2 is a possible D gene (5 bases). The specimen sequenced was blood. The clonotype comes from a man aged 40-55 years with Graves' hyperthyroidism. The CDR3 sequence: CASSLALARRTSSTDTQYF. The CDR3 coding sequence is TGTGCCAGCAGCCTAGCCCTCGCCAGGCGCACGTCTAGCACAGATACGCAGTATTTT.